The following is a T cell receptor (beta chain) sequence with its context. Antigen unknown. Clones were sequenced by immunoSEQ multiplex PCR, and TCRdb holds only the in-frame ones, with some missing. The sample lists some 54,000 clones, roughly 80% seen once, with approximately 4.5% in the top ten. This sample is part of a study of a mutant IDH1 vaccine in newly diagnosed glioma. V lost 5 bases to trimming and J lost 7 bases, with 15 bases between them. The CDR3 spans 13 residues. Germline CDR1 reads SEHNR; CDR2 reads FQNEAQ (reference sequence). This sample's time point: week 35, safety follow-up. Every vaccine dose comprised 300 ug of mutant IDH1 20-mer peptide plus topical imiquimod.

This receptor was obtained from a woman aged 18-35 years with glioma. The chain links TRBV7-9 to TRBJ2-7; D remains ambiguous. Sequences were derived from PBMCs, sampled from a glioma patient whose treatment included an IDH1 peptide vaccine. CDR3 DNA: TGTGCCAGCAGCCCGGAAGGGTCGAGGGAGCAGTACTTC. This translates into CASSPEGSREQYF.